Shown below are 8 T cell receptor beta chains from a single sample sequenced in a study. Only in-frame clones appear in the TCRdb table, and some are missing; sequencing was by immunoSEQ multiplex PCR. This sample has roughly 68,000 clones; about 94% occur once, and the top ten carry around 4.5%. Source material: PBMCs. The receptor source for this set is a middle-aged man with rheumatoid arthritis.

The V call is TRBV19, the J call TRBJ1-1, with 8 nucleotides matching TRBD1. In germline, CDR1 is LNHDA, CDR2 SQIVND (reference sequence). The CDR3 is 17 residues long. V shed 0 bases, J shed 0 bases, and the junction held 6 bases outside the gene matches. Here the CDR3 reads CASSIEGTGTMNTEAFF. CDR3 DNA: TGTGCCAGTAGTATAGAGGGGACAGGCACCATGAACACTGAAGCTTTCTTT. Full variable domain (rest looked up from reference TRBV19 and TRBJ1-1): DGGITQSPKYLFRKEGQNVTLSCEQNLNHDAMYWYRQDPGQGLRLIYYSQIVNDFQKGDIAEGYSVSREKKESFPLTVTSAQKNPTAFYLCASSIEGTGTMNTEAFFGQGTRLTVV.

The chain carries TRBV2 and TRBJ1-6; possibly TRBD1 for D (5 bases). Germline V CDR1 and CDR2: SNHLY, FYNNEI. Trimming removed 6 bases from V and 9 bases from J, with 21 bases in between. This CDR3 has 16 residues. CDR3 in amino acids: CASSLGGQGDGSPLHF. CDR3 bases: TGTGCCAGCAGCCTTGGGGGTCAGGGAGATGGTTCACCCCTCCACTTT.

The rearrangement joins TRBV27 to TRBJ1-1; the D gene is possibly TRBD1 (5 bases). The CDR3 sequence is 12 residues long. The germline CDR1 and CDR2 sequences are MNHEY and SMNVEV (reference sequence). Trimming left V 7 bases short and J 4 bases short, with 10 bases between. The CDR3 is CASKGTATEAFF. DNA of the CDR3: TGTGCCAGCAAGGGGACGGCCACTGAAGCTTTCTTT.

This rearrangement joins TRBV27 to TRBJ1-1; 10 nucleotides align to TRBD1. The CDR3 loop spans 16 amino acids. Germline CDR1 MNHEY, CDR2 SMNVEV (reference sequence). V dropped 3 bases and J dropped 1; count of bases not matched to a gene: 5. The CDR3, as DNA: TGTGCCAGCAGTTTGGGACAGGGGAGTTGGAACACTGAAGCTTTCTTT. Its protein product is CASSLGQGSWNTEAFF.

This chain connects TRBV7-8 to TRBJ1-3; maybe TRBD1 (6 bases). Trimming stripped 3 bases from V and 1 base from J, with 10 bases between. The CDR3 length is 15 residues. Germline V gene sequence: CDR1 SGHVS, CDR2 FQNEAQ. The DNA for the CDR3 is TGTGCCAGCAGCTTTTTACAGGGTTCTGGAAACACCATATATTTT. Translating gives CASSFLQGSGNTIYF.

CDR3 residues: CASSEGQGARVEQFF. In nucleotides, the CDR3 is TGTGCCAGCAGCGAAGGACAGGGGGCGCGGGTTGAGCAGTTCTTC. The chain carries TRBV7-8 and TRBJ2-1, with 11 nucleotides matching TRBD1. The CDR3 contains 15 residues. After removal of 5 bases from V and 9 bases from J, the junction contained 9 bases not matched to a gene. Germline V CDR1 and CDR2: SGHVS, FQNEAQ.

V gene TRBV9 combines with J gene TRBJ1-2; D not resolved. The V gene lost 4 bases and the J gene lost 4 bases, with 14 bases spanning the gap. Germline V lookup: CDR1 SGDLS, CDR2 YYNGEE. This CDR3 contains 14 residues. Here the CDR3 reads CASSPLIVAYGYTF. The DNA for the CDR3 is TGTGCCAGCAGCCCTTTGATCGTGGCCTATGGCTACACCTTC.

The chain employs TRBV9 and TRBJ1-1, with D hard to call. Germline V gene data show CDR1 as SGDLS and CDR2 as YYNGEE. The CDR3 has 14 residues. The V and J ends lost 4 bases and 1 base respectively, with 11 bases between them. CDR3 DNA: TGTGCCAGCAGCCCGAATACAGAGAACACTGAAGCTTTCTTT. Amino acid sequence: CASSPNTENTEAFF.